The subject of this entry is one T cell receptor (beta chain). TCRdb fed the 5' RACE reads into MiXCR, producing one record per CDR3 protein. The data hold approximately 260,000 distinct CDR3 sequences, with about 17% observed a single time. The data belong to a study of T-cell memory formation after mild COVID-19. Germline V gene sequence: CDR1 SGHRS, CDR2 YFSETQ. The trim removed 4 bases at V and 5 bases at J, leaving 9 bases unmatched. This CDR3 comprises 15 residues. The V call is TRBV5-1, the J call TRBJ2-7; 10 bases agree with TRBD1. Sequenced material: PBMCs or a T cell subset sorted from them (not recorded which). The source is a young man who had mild COVID-19 (a few samples of this study predate the infection). Cell type and time point are not known. The chain's CDR3 is CASSRSGQGDDEQYV. As DNA, the CDR3 is TGCGCCAGCAGCCGGTCAGGACAGGGGGATGACGAGCAGTACGTC.